This T cell receptor beta chain is drawn from a study of technical replicates of blood from several donors. This clone was picked up a small number of times. CDR3 length: 11 amino acids. Deletions cut 2 bases from V and 6 bases from J, with 4 bases between. Germline V gene data show CDR1 as GTSNPN and CDR2 as SVGIG (reference sequence). Here immunoSEQ multiplex PCR was the method, and the copy in TCRdb shows in-frame clones only, minus some. The sample has about 63,000 clones; approximately 86% are singletons. The receptor was isolated from a human donor in good health. Some clones in this sample may be carry-over from other donors' samples. This rearrangement joins TRBV30 to TRBJ2-2, with no clear D. The sequencing sample was made of PBMCs. The CDR3 DNA sequence: TGTGCCTGGAGTAGCTCCGGGGAGCTGTTTTTT. Protein product: CAWSSSGELFF.